This T cell receptor beta chain was sequenced for a study of immune characterization of retroperitoneal liposarcoma. TCRdb fed the PCR reads into MiXCR, producing one record per CDR3 protein. The sample lists around 13,000 distinct CDR3 sequences; 47% were seen once. The CDR3 runs to 12 residues. Trimming shortened V by 3 bases and J by 7 bases, and 7 bases separated the two germline ends. The V and J genes are TRBV12-3 or TRBV12-4 and TRBJ2-1, with D uncertain. The source is a female donor with retroperitoneal liposarcoma. Sequences were obtained from tumor tissue. The CDR3 DNA sequence: TGTGCCAGCAGTTTTACGGTGAATGAGCAGTTCTTC. As protein: CASSFTVNEQFF.